What follows is one T cell receptor beta chain and its context. Its specificity is not known. Total RNA was extracted at no less than 5 micrograms per sample. The CDR3 is 15 amino acids. The ends were cut back, 3 bases at V and 4 bases at J, with 10 bases in the middle. The V gene's germline CDR1 is MNHNS and CDR2 SASEGT. The data were obtained in a study of blood T cells in healthy people across ages. Whole-study results and caveats: TCR beta diversity, measured per million T cells, fell in a roughly linear way with age.

A second about 7 to 12 cycle PCR used barcoded and J-beta primers. TCRdb itself ran the 5' RACE reads through MiXCR, one entry per CDR3 protein. The sample yields roughly 800,000 distinct CDR3 sequences, 58% seen once. The chain has TRBV6-1 and TRBJ2-6; a weak D match, TRBD1 (5 bases). Specimen: blood. The TCR sequence derives from a man between 25 and 39 years old in good health. In DNA form, the CDR3 reads TGTGCCAGCAGTGACAGGGCAGCCGGGGCCAACGTCCTGACTTTC. Its translation is CASSDRAAGANVLTF.